This TCR beta chain was identified during a study of blood T cell repertoires in COVID-19. At the level of the study: Specimens from acute and convalescent COVID-19 originated in the United States, Italy and Spain.

Libraries were prepared by immunoSEQ multiplex PCR; TCRdb keeps only in-frame clonotypes and omits some of them. This table has about 200,000 clones, roughly 86% appearing once. The germline V gene encodes CDR1 SGHKS and CDR2 YYEKEE (reference sequence). The CDR3 sequence is 13 residues long. Trimming shortened V by 4 bases and J by 7 bases, and 14 bases separated the two germline ends. This sequence was found in a man in his forties with acute COVID-19. The chain carries TRBV5-5 and TRBJ1-1; the D is unclear. Sequenced input: PBMCs or T cells enriched from blood (not recorded which). CDR3 loop: CASSTFSGIEAFF. The CDR3, as DNA: TGTGCCAGCAGCACCTTCTCCGGGATTGAAGCTTTCTTT.